This is a list of T cell receptor beta chains from one sample in a study of blood T cell repertoires in COVID-19. Sequenced by immunoSEQ multiplex PCR; TCRdb stores in-frame clones only, minus some. Of more than 150,000 clones in the sample, 90% were seen once. Sequenced: peripheral blood. The origin of the receptors is a man aged 50-59 years with acute or convalescent COVID-19. The conserved cysteine and the conserved F or W are not part of the CDR3 here. A D gene is named only where the DNA matches it firmly. Expanded clones are given a class, and other clones once, few, many or no size at all.

d_call | cdr3_length | v_call | clone_size | cdr3_aa
. | 9 | TRBV28 | . | ASRREYGYT
TRBD2 | 12 | TRBV10-1 | . | ASSEGREIDTQY
. | 12 | TRBV6-5 | once | ASSNDIRKETQY
TRBD2 | 12 | TRBV13 | . | ASSRGLVKYEQF
TRBD1 | 17 | TRBV19 | . | ASSFRGTGNNPGANVLT
. | 11 | TRBV27 | . | ASSYSPLSEQF
. | 13 | TRBV5-1 | . | ASSLVGDSNQPQH
. | 14 | TRBV10-3 | . | AISEPRRRGPYGQY
TRBD2 | 15 | TRBV3-1/TRBV3-2 | . | ASSQGLLAGGRDEQF
TRBD1 | 11 | TRBV5-1 | . | ASSGGTGNTQY
. | 15 | TRBV24-1 | . | ATSDANQGVGNQPQH
. | 12 | TRBV18 | . | ASSPGLLSDTQY
. | 12 | TRBV30 | . | AWRRVGGNTEAF
TRBD1 | 13 | TRBV28 | . | ASSGGDRGNYGYT
TRBD2 | 14 | TRBV27 | . | ASSLSRGVPTDTQY
. | 11 | TRBV2 | . | ASSYREGNTIY
. | 10 | TRBV3-1/TRBV3-2 | . | ASSQVEGQIY
. | 16 | TRBV3-1/TRBV3-2 | once | ASSPRGVSLGQGPIQY
TRBD1 | 13 | TRBV5-1 | . | ASSSRDSNTGELF
TRBD1 | 12 | TRBV6-6 | . | ASSYLTTGGTIY
. | 14 | TRBV14 | . | ASSPRGTYSYNEQF
. | 17 | TRBV13 | . | ASSPRSTHLFSVSNEQF
. | 17 | TRBV7-3 | once | ASRFHREQFTLSGNTIY
TRBD1 | 13 | TRBV4-3 | once | ASSQQTGGNQPQH
. | 13 | TRBV30 | once | AWSVAVAGYNEQF
TRBD2 | 13 | TRBV19 | . | ASSWGPGGVYEQF
TRBD1 | 14 | TRBV7-3 | . | ASSEPDRGRAGELF
. | 13 | TRBV2 | . | ASSWDFSNTGELF
. | 11 | TRBV7-2 | once | ASSSGGRETQY
. | 12 | TRBV5-4 | . | ASSVQGEGPTQY
TRBD1 | 15 | TRBV7-8 | . | ASSLRDRGGVNQPQH
. | 12 | TRBV9 | . | ASSVGTGTYEQY
. | 10 | TRBV28 | . | ASSLTGTEAF